A single sample gave rise to the 14 T cell receptor beta chains below, sequenced in a study of T cell responses to AZD1222 COVID-19 vaccine. TCRdb keeps only in-frame clones here, not all; method: immunoSEQ multiplex PCR. The sample has 140,000 or so clones; 88% are singletons. The material was peripheral blood, obtained 28 days after the second AZD1222 dose. The receptors come from an adult who received the AZD1222 COVID-19 vaccine.

The chain has TRBV7-2 and TRBJ1-4, with 7 bases lining up with TRBD1. Germline V gene data show CDR1 as SGHTA and CDR2 as FQGNSA. The CDR3 sequence is 14 residues long. The J segment lost 10 bases and the V segment lost 8 bases, leaving 13 bases of the junction unmatched. The CDR3, as DNA: TGTGCCAGCGGGCAGGGGGGGAGTGGTGGAAAACTGTTTTTT. Translating gives CASGQGGSGGKLFF.

The chain is built from TRBV20-1 and TRBJ2-5, with D hard to call. The V end was cut by 2 bases, the J end by 4 bases, with 5 bases between. Germline CDR1 reads DFQATT; CDR2 reads SNEGSKA (reference sequence). CDR3 length: 11 residues. In nucleotides, the CDR3 is TGCAGTGCTAGAAGTAGAGAGACCCAGTACTTC. Translated: CSARSRETQYF.

The genes are TRBV5-3 and TRBJ1-1; weak D call: TRBD1 (5 bases). TRBV5-3 is marked as an open reading frame, function uncertain. The germline V and J ends were trimmed by 4 bases and 1 base, with 11 bases remaining between them. The CDR3 is made up of 14 amino acids. CDR3 sequence reads: CARSVGPKNTEAFF. CDR3 DNA sequence: TGTGCCAGAAGCGTGGGACCAAAGAACACTGAAGCTTTCTTT.

This clone showed up just once. CDR3 residues: CASSLAAGEETQYF. For the CDR3, the DNA is TGTGCCAGCAGCTTAGCGGCGGGGGAAGAGACCCAGTACTTC. V is TRBV7-3 and J is TRBJ2-5; TRBD2 matches at 7 bases. The CDR3 runs 14 residues. Looked up from germline, CDR1 is SGHTA and CDR2 is FQGTGA. The trim removed 2 bases at V and 3 bases at J, leaving 3 bases unmatched.

CDR3 loop: CASSSQGAVGELFF. The CDR3 region has the DNA TGTGCCAGCAGCTCTCAGGGGGCCGTCGGGGAGCTGTTTTTT. This chain connects TRBV7-2 to TRBJ2-2, with 8 nucleotides matching TRBD1. The germline gives CDR1 SGHTA, CDR2 FQGNSA. J was trimmed by 7 bases and V by 4 bases; bases with no gene match: 5. This CDR3 region has 14 residues.

The chain joins TRBV6-5 to TRBJ2-5; TRBD1 or TRBD2 may be the D gene (5 bases each). The CDR3 has 15 residues. V shed 4 bases and J shed 10 bases, with 22 bases lying between them. Per germline, CDR1 MNHEY and CDR2 SVGAGI. CDR3 region: CASSSMGVDARRQYF. The CDR3 bases are TGTGCCAGCAGTTCCATGGGGGTCGACGCCCGTCGCCAGTACTTC.

This chain joins TRBV12-3 or TRBV12-4 and TRBJ2-7; D remains ambiguous. Between the trimmed V and J ends, which lost 3 bases and 4 bases, there was a span of 7 bases. CDR3 length equals 12 residues. The CDR3 region is CASSLKYYEQYF. CDR3 in DNA: TGTGCCAGCAGTTTGAAGTATTACGAGCAGTACTTC.

The chain carries TRBV9 and TRBJ1-1; possible D gene TRBD1, 5 bases. Trimming shortened V by 4 bases and J by 0 bases, and 10 bases separated the two germline ends. This CDR3 contains 14 residues. Germline lookup yields CDR1 SGDLS and CDR2 YYNGEE. The CDR3 loop is CASSPRGLNTEAFF. CDR3 coding DNA: TGTGCCAGCAGCCCGAGGGGATTGAACACTGAAGCTTTCTTT. The full variable domain, completed using reference TRBV9 and TRBJ1-1, is DSGVTQTPKHLITATGQRVTLRCSPRSGDLSVYWYQQSLDQGLQFLIQYYNGEERAKGNILERFSAQQFPDLHSELNLSSLELGDSALYFCASSPRGLNTEAFFGQGTRLTVV.

Written as DNA, the CDR3 is TGTGCCAGCAGTGCGGGAGGGCTCCCCGAGCAGTACTTC. Translated: CASSAGGLPEQYF. The chain has TRBV2 and TRBJ2-7; 8 nucleotides match TRBD2. The CDR3 runs to 13 residues. Germline V gene data show CDR1 as SNHLY and CDR2 as FYNNEI. V shed 4 bases, J shed 6 bases, and the junction held 5 bases outside the gene matches.

The V and J genes are TRBV9 and TRBJ2-1, with TRBD2 matching 7 bases. CDR3 length: 15 residues. From germline, CDR1 is SGDLS and CDR2 YYNGEE. The trim removed 0 bases at V and 3 bases at J, leaving 3 bases unmatched. In nucleotides, the CDR3 is TGTGCCAGCAGCGTAGGCACTAGCGTCTACAATGAGCAGTTCTTC. Encoded protein: CASSVGTSVYNEQFF.

This clone was detected once. CDR3 protein: CATSDGQGAFADTQYF. The CDR3 nucleotides are TGTGCCACCAGTGATGGACAGGGGGCGTTTGCAGATACGCAGTATTTT. This chain connects TRBV24-1 to TRBJ2-3; 11 bases line up with TRBD1. Trimming took 3 bases from V and 4 from J; bases not matched to a gene: 5. This CDR3 region has 16 residues. Germline V gene sequence: CDR1 KGHDR, CDR2 SFDVKD.

The V call is TRBV27, the J call TRBJ1-1; D possibly corresponds to TRBD1 (5 bases). The CDR3 is 14 residues long. Germline assignment: CDR1 MNHEY and CDR2 SMNVEV (reference sequence). The V and J ends lost 2 bases and 5 bases respectively, with 12 bases between them. The CDR3: CASSLIFGGTEAFF. CDR3 DNA sequence: TGTGCCAGCAGTTTAATTTTTGGGGGTACTGAAGCTTTCTTT.

V and J are TRBV6-2 or TRBV6-3 and TRBJ2-7; 8 bases are shared with TRBD1. Germline loops: CDR1 MNHEY, CDR2 SVGEGT. The CDR3 has 12 amino acids. V was pared by 4 bases and J by 12 bases, with 8 bases of the junction left unmatched. CDR3 coding DNA: TGTGCCAGCAGTTGGGACAGGTTGCCCCCGTACTTC. Its translation is CASSWDRLPPYF.

In its sample, this clone was seen a few times. The rearrangement links TRBV4-1 to TRBJ1-2; D gene unclear. The CDR3 is 15 residues long. Germline CDR1 and CDR2: MGHRA and YSYEKL. The ends were cut back, 4 bases at V and 4 bases at J, with 16 bases in the middle. In DNA form, the CDR3 reads TGCGCCAGCAGCCCAGAATGGGCCAGAGGCTATGGCTACACCTTC. Translation: CASSPEWARGYGYTF.